A single sample gave rise to the 23 T cell receptor beta chains below, sequenced in a study of blood T cell repertoires in COVID-19. Profiled with immunoSEQ multiplex PCR; TCRdb holds only in-frame clones, not every one. Here the sample spans under 200,000 clones, over 80% being singletons. Sequenced: PBMCs or T cells enriched from blood (not recorded which). The receptor set was obtained from a woman between 55 and 75 years old who had recovered from COVID-19.

V gene TRBV7-3 combines with J gene TRBJ1-1, with 7 nucleotides matching TRBD1. J gave up 1 base and V 8 bases, and 4 bases lay outside the gene matches. The CDR3 consists of 13 residues. Germline V gene lookup returns CDR1 SGHTA and CDR2 FQGTGA. The CDR3 DNA reads as TGTGCCAGCGCAGGGGGTCGGAACACTGAAGCTTTCTTT. Its translation is CASAGGRNTEAFF. Using reference TRBV7-3 and TRBJ1-1 for the parts outside the CDR3, the full variable domain is GAGVSQTPSNKVTEKGKYVELRCDPISGHTALYWYRQSLGQGPEFLIYFQGTGAADDSGLPNDRFFAVRPEGSVSTLKIQRTERGDSAVYLCASAGGRNTEAFFGQGTRLTVV.

The CDR3 here is CASSSQGRTDTQYF. CDR3 nucleotides: TGTGCCAGCAGTTCTCAGGGGCGGACAGATACGCAGTATTTT. The chain couples TRBV6-4 to TRBJ2-3; D may be TRBD1 (6 bases). The ends were cut back, 5 bases at V and 3 bases at J, with 12 bases in the middle. The CDR3 is 14 amino acids. The germline V gene has CDR1 MRHNA and CDR2 SNTAGT.

The chain carries TRBV2 and TRBJ1-2; 7 bases are a match to TRBD1. With 8 bases clipped from V and 3 bases from J, the junction kept 6 bases outside the gene matches. CDR3 length: 13 amino acids. CDR1 is SNHLY and CDR2 is FYNNEI in the germline V gene. The CDR3 DNA sequence: TGTGCCAGCGATACAGGGGCCGACTATGGCTACACCTTC. Amino acids: CASDTGADYGYTF. Combining the CDR3 with reference TRBV2 and TRBJ1-2 gives the whole variable domain EPEVTQTPSHQVTQMGQEVILRCVPISNHLYFYWYRQILGQKVEFLVSFYNNEISEKSEIFDDQFSVERPDGSNFTLKIRSTKLEDSAMYFCASDTGADYGYTFGSGTRLTVV.

The V gene is TRBV28, the J gene TRBJ2-5; 14 bases match TRBD2. Germline-derived CDR1 and CDR2 are MDHEN and SYDVKM. This CDR3 contains 17 residues. V gave up 5 bases and J gave up 6 bases; unmatched junction bases: 11. The CDR3 DNA sequence: TGTGCCAGCAGTCCCCCCGGACTAGCGGGAGGTGGAAAGACCCAGTACTTC. Residues: CASSPPGLAGGGKTQYF.

The rearrangement links TRBV28 to TRBJ1-2, with D possibly being TRBD1 (6 bases). This CDR3 has 11 amino acids. CDR1 and CDR2 (germline): MDHEN, SYDVKM. The ends were cut back, 10 bases at V and 6 bases at J, with 12 bases in the middle. CDR3 nucleotide sequence: TGTGCCATCCCACAGGGAAATGGCTACACCTTC. This translates into CAIPQGNGYTF.

The rearrangement uses TRBV7-9 and TRBJ2-3, with D possibly being TRBD1 (5 bases). CDR3 length: 18 amino acids. V was pared by 3 bases and J by 1 base, with 20 bases between. Germline assignment: CDR1 SEHNR and CDR2 FQNEAQ (reference sequence). CDR3: CASSLTGSGPSRTDTQYF. CDR3 DNA: TGTGCCAGCAGCTTGACCGGGTCAGGGCCGAGTCGCACAGATACGCAGTATTTT.

This clone was picked up one time. V usage is TRBV5-1 and J usage is TRBJ1-2; TRBD1 is a possible D gene (6 bases). The CDR3 covers 14 residues. CDR1 SGHRS and CDR2 YFSETQ come from the germline V gene. V lost 4 bases and J lost 2, with 12 bases in between. The CDR3 here is CASSQATGNYGYTF. The DNA for the CDR3 is TGCGCCAGCAGCCAGGCAACAGGGAACTATGGCTACACCTTC.

This clone was seen only once. V usage is TRBV27 and J usage is TRBJ2-1; weak D call: TRBD2 (7 bases). There are 11 residues in the CDR3. V was clipped by 8 bases and J by 15 bases, with 17 bases between them. In germline, CDR1 is MNHEY, CDR2 SMNVEV (reference sequence). The CDR3 coding sequence is TGTGCCAGCTCGGAAAAGGGGGGGTGGTTCTTC. Protein: CASSEKGGWFF.

This clone is a singleton in its sample. This chain joins TRBV2 and TRBJ1-2, with D possibly being TRBD1 (5 bases). The V gene's germline CDR1 is SNHLY and CDR2 FYNNEI. The CDR3 is 14 residues long. Trimming took off 2 bases at V and 6 bases at J, with 13 bases between the two ends. The CDR3 is CASSEIGAGNGYTF. The CDR3 region has the DNA TGTGCCAGCAGTGAAATAGGGGCAGGGAATGGCTACACCTTC. Using reference TRBV2 and TRBJ1-2 for the parts outside the CDR3, the full variable domain is EPEVTQTPSHQVTQMGQEVILRCVPISNHLYFYWYRQILGQKVEFLVSFYNNEISEKSEIFDDQFSVERPDGSNFTLKIRSTKLEDSAMYFCASSEIGAGNGYTFGSGTRLTVV.

This chain joins TRBV5-1 and TRBJ2-2, with a possible D match to TRBD2 (6 bases). Per germline, CDR1 SGHRS and CDR2 YFSETQ. CDR3 length: 16 amino acids. Trimming stripped 7 bases from V and 4 bases from J, with 20 bases between. CDR3 sequence: CASQELGTSGTGELFF. CDR3 DNA sequence: TGCGCCAGCCAAGAACTAGGGACTTCGGGCACCGGGGAGCTGTTTTTT.

The CDR3 bases are TGTGCCAGCTCACCACGTGGGACAGGGGGAGTAGATTCACCCCTCCACTTT. As protein: CASSPRGTGGVDSPLHF. J is TRBJ1-6 and V is TRBV18, with TRBD1 matching over 11 bases. CDR1 and CDR2 from the germline V gene are KGHSH and LQKENI. The CDR3 is 17 amino acids. The V segment lost 1 base and the J segment 8 bases; nucleotides outside the gene matches: 7.

This rearrangement joins TRBV20-1 to TRBJ2-3; weak D call: TRBD2 (6 bases). The CDR3 has 14 residues. CDR1 is DFQATT, CDR2 SNEGSKA, per germline (reference sequence). Trimming took off 3 bases at V and 4 bases at J, with 14 bases between the two ends. The DNA of the CDR3 is TGCAGTGCTAGTCGCAGCGGGCAAGCAGATACGCAGTATTTT. Its protein product is CSASRSGQADTQYF.

This rearrangement joins TRBV5-4 to TRBJ2-7; TRBD1 agrees at 9 bases. The CDR3 consists of 15 residues. After removal of 4 bases from V and 2 bases from J, the junction contained 7 bases not matched to a gene. Per the germline V gene, CDR1 is SGHNT and CDR2 is YYREEE (reference sequence). The CDR3 DNA is TGTGCCAGCAGCGGCGGACAGGGGTTTGCCTACGAGCAGTACTTC. This codes for CASSGGQGFAYEQYF.

The chain recombines TRBV5-5 with TRBJ1-1; a possible D gene is TRBD1 (5 bases). Trimming stripped 4 bases from V and 4 bases from J, with 17 bases between. CDR3 length: 15 residues. CDR1 and CDR2 (germline): SGHKS, YYEKEE (reference sequence). CDR3 sequence (DNA): TGTGCCAGCAGCCCCTGGGGGGAATTCAGCACTGAAGCTTTCTTT. This encodes CASSPWGEFSTEAFF. Looking up the rest from reference TRBV5-5 and TRBJ1-1 gives the full variable domain: DAGVTQSPTHLIKTRGQQVTLRCSPISGHKSVSWYQQVLGQGPQFIFQYYEKEERGRGNFPDRFSARQFPNYSSELNVNALLLGDSALYLCASSPWGEFSTEAFFGQGTRLTVV.

This chain joins TRBV18 and TRBJ1-1; the match to TRBD1 covers 11 bases. Germline-derived CDR1 and CDR2 are KGHSH and LQKENI. The CDR3 runs 15 residues. Trimming at V came to 3 bases and at J to 5 bases, leaving 5 bases not matched to a gene. CDR3: CASSPGQGVGTEAFF. The CDR3 coding sequence is TGTGCCAGCTCACCGGGACAGGGGGTAGGGACTGAAGCTTTCTTT.

CDR3: CASSRAGNYYGYTF. The CDR3 DNA sequence: TGTGCCAGTAGTCGTGCAGGAAATTACTATGGCTACACCTTC. The V gene is TRBV19, the J gene TRBJ1-2; the D is unclear. This CDR3 region has 14 residues. The germline V gene has CDR1 LNHDA and CDR2 SQIVND (reference sequence). The germline V and J ends were trimmed by 5 bases and 3 bases, with 13 bases remaining between them.

This chain connects TRBV11-3 to TRBJ2-1; D gene ambiguous. Trimming shortened V by 0 bases and J by 10 bases, and 10 bases separated the two germline ends. Germline assignment: CDR1 SGHNT and CDR2 YENEEA. The CDR3 covers 13 residues. The CDR3 protein is CASSLDRYHEQFF. For the CDR3, the DNA is TGTGCCAGCAGCTTAGATAGATATCACGAGCAGTTCTTC.

The genes are TRBV30 and TRBJ1-6, with 7 bases matching TRBD1. The V gene end was trimmed by 7 bases and the J gene end by 7 bases; junction bases not matched to a gene: 7. The CDR3 is 13 residues long. Germline V lookup: CDR1 GTSNPN, CDR2 SVGIG (reference sequence). In DNA, the CDR3 is TGTGCCTTTGCGGGACAGCAGAATTCACCCCTCCACTTT. This translates into CAFAGQQNSPLHF.

The gene calls are TRBV6-2 or TRBV6-3 and TRBJ1-5; D perhaps matches TRBD1 (5 bases). Germline V gene lookup returns CDR1 MNHEY and CDR2 SVGEGT. The CDR3 contains 13 residues. Trimming shortened V by 2 bases and J by 7 bases, and 9 bases separated the two germline ends. Here the CDR3 reads CASSYGGGQPQHF. CDR3 sequence (DNA): TGTGCCAGCAGTTACGGGGGGGGACAGCCCCAGCATTTT.

The J gene is TRBJ2-7, the V gene TRBV5-5; D might be TRBD2 (5 bases). Trimming left V 6 bases short and J 2 bases short, with 15 bases between. This CDR3 contains 14 residues. The germline V gene encodes CDR1 SGHKS and CDR2 YYEKEE (reference sequence). CDR3 sequence reads: CASTIYPAAYEQYF. The CDR3, as DNA: TGTGCCAGCACCATATACCCAGCGGCCTACGAGCAGTACTTC.

This clone has just one count. The chain links TRBV27 to TRBJ2-7, with D possibly being TRBD2 (7 bases). Trimming left V 8 bases short and J 0 bases short, with 14 bases between. The CDR3 is 14 residues long. Germline-derived CDR1 and CDR2 are MNHEY and SMNVEV (reference sequence). The CDR3 loop is CASSAGAYSYEQYF. In DNA form, the CDR3 reads TGTGCCAGCTCTGCGGGGGCCTACTCCTACGAGCAGTACTTC.

The gene calls are TRBV28 and TRBJ2-7, with a possible D match to TRBD2 (5 bases). The ends were cut back, 11 bases at V and 4 bases at J, with 12 bases in the middle. Germline V gene sequence: CDR1 MDHEN, CDR2 SYDVKM. The CDR3 extends over 11 amino acids. Here the CDR3 reads CAAGRGYEQYF. The CDR3 nucleotides read TGTGCCGCCGGACGGGGTTACGAGCAGTACTTC.

This chain links TRBV4-1 with TRBJ1-1, with 7 bases lining up with TRBD1. J lost 6 bases, V lost 1 base, and 5 bases had no gene match. The CDR3 has 14 residues. Per germline, CDR1 MGHRA and CDR2 YSYEKL. CDR3: CASSQGMTGSEAFF. The CDR3 DNA reads as TGCGCCAGCAGCCAAGGGATGACAGGGTCTGAAGCTTTCTTT.